This TCR beta chain is drawn from a study of T-cell reconstitution after alpha-beta-depleted transplantation in children. CDR1 and CDR2 from the germline V gene are DFQATT and SNEGSKA (reference sequence). This CDR3 is 13 amino acids long. The germline V and J ends were trimmed by 3 bases and 4 bases, with 12 bases remaining between them. During its preparation, the TCRbeta library received unique molecular identifiers. TCRdb itself ran the PCR reads through MiXCR, one entry per CDR3 protein. Seen here are around 270,000 distinct CDR3 sequences, roughly a tenth observed once, and the top ten hold 7.5%.

This TCR came from a boy under two years old with acute myeloid leukemia, due to receive a stem cell transplant. Sequencing was performed on PBMCs, taken before TCRalphabeta/CD19-depleted stem cell transplant. J is TRBJ2-5 and V is TRBV20-1; tentative D call: TRBD2 (5 bases). The CDR3 reads CSASRTAPETQYF. CDR3 nucleotide sequence: TGCAGTGCTAGTAGGACTGCCCCAGAGACCCAGTACTTC.